The T cell receptor (beta chain) described here comes from a study of T cells in pancreatic ductal adenocarcinoma. General study points: Unique clonotypes were 8 to 10-fold more numerous in blood than in tumor.

Germline CDR1 reads SGHVS; CDR2 reads FNYEAQ. V lost 5 bases, J lost 0 bases, and 3 bases stayed unmatched. This CDR3 region has 15 residues. The selected patients with pancreatic ductal adenocarcinoma had surgery but no neoadjuvant therapy. The data were produced by immunoSEQ multiplex PCR, yet TCRdb's version contains in-frame clones alone and is incomplete. The table records thousands of clones, 68% of them present only once. As to this clone: No antigen is known for it.

The V call is TRBV7-6, the J call TRBJ2-2, with 7 bases aligning to TRBD1. This receptor was identified in a human donor with pancreatic ductal adenocarcinoma. The sample comprised pancreatic tumor tissue. The CDR3 nucleotides are TGTGCCAGCAGCCGGACAGGAACGAACACCGGGGAGCTGTTTTTT. Translated, it gives CASSRTGTNTGELFF.